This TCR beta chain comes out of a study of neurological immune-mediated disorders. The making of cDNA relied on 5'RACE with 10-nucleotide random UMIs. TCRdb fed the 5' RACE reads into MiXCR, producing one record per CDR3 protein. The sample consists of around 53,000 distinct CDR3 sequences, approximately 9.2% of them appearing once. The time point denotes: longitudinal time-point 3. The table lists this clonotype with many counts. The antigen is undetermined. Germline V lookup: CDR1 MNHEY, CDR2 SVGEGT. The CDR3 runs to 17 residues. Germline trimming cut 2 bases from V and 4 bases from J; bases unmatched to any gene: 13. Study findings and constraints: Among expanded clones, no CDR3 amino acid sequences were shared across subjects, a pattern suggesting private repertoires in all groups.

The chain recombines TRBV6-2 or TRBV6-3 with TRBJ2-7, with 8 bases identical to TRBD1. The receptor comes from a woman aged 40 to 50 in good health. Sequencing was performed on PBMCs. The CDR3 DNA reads TGTGCCAGCAGTTACCCCCTGGACAGGGAGAAGTTATACGAGCAGTACTTC. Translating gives CASSYPLDREKLYEQYF.